One sample yielded the 5 T cell receptor beta chains listed below, sequenced in a study of identical twins. TCRdb passed the 5' RACE reads through MiXCR, listing each CDR3 protein once. The table shows more than 1.5 million distinct CDR3 sequences, with less than 40% occurring only once. The sequencing sample was made of cord blood. Receptors originate from a newborn girl in good health.

A few counts support this clonotype. The genes are TRBV27 and TRBJ1-2, with 7 bases aligning to TRBD1. Germline trimming cut 8 bases from V and 1 base from J; bases unmatched to any gene: 4. The V gene's germline CDR1 is MNHEY and CDR2 SMNVEV (reference sequence). The CDR3 spans 13 residues. The CDR3 protein is CASRDSLNYGYTF. The DNA of the CDR3 is TGTGCCAGCCGGGACAGTCTTAACTATGGCTACACCTTC.

Comments on this clonotype: Relative to the germline gene, one junction end is altered; a read error may explain this. This chain connects TRBV11-2 to TRBJ2-1; D perhaps matches TRBD1 (6 bases). This CDR3 has 15 residues. The V gene's germline CDR1 is SGHAT and CDR2 FQNNGV. The CDR3: CASSSIQGHYNKQFF. In DNA form, the CDR3 reads TGTGCCAGCAGCTCCATACAGGGACACTACAATAAGCAGTTCTTC.

In this sample, this clonotype turned up a few times. CDR3 protein: CASRIYTGQNTEAFF. CDR3 DNA sequence: TGTGCCAGCAGGATATATACGGGGCAGAACACTGAAGCTTTCTTT. This chain uses TRBV28 with TRBJ1-1; D is perhaps TRBD1 (5 bases). The CDR3 totals 15 residues. The germline CDR1 and CDR2 sequences are MDHEN and SYDVKM. V lost 6 bases, J lost 1 base, and 15 bases lay in between. Full variable domain (rest looked up from reference TRBV28 and TRBJ1-1): DVKVTQSSRYLVKRTGEKVFLECVQDMDHENMFWYRQDPGLGLRLIYFSYDVKMKEKGDIPEGYSVSREKKERFSLILESASTNQTSMYLCASRIYTGQNTEAFFGQGTRLTVV.

V and J are TRBV28 and TRBJ2-7; a possible D gene is TRBD2 (6 bases). Germline V gives CDR1 MDHEN, CDR2 SYDVKM. The V end lost 6 bases, the J end lost 0 bases, and 15 bases lay between the germline ends. The CDR3 consists of 15 residues. DNA of the CDR3: TGTGCCAGCAGGGCCGGGCGGGAAAGCTCCTACGAGCAGTACTTC. This translates into CASRAGRESSYEQYF.

This clonotype was counted between two and nine times. The chain joins TRBV5-1 to TRBJ2-3; D is possibly TRBD1 (6 bases). Germline values: CDR1 SGHRS, CDR2 YFSETQ. V was shortened by 5 bases and J by 0 bases, with 13 bases between the two germline ends. This CDR3 contains 15 residues. Here the CDR3 DNA reads TGCGCCAGCAGTCCCAGGGGCAGGAGCACAGATACGCAGTATTTT. Residues: CASSPRGRSTDTQYF.